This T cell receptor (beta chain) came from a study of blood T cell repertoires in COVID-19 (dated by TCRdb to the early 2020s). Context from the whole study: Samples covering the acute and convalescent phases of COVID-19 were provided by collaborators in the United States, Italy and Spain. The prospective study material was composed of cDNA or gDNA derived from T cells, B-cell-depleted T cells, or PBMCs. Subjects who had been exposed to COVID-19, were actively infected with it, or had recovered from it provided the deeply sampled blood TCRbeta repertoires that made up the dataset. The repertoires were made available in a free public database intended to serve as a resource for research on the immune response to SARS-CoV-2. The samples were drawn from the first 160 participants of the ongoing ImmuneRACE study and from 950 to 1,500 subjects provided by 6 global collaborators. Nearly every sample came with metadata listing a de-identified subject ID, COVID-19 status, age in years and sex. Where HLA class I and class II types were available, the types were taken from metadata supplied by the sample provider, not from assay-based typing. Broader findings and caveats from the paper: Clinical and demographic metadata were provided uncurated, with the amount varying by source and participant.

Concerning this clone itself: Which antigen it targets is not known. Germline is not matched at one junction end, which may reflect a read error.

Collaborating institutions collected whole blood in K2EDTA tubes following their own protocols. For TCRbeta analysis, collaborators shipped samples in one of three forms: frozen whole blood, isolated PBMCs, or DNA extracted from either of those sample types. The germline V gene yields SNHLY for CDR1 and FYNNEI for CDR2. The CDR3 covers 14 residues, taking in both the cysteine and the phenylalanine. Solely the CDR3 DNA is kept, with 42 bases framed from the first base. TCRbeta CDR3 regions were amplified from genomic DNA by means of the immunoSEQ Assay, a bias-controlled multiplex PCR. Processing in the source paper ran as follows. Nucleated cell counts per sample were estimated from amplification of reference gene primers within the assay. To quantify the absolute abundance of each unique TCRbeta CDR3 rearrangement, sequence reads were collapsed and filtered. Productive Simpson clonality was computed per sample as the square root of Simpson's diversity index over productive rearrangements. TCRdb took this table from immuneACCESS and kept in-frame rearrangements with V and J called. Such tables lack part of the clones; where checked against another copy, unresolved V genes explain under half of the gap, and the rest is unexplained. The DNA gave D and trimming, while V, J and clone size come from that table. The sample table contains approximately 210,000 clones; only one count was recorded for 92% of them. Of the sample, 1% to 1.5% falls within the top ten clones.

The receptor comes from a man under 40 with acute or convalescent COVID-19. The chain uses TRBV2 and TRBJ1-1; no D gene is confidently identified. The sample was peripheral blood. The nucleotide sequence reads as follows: TGTGCCAGCAGGGAAGGGAGCCAGAACACTGAAGCTTTCTTT. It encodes CASREGSQNTEAFF.